Below, one TCR beta chain is given with its context. Its antigen is undetermined. This entry is derived from a study of T-cell reconstitution after alpha-beta-depleted transplantation in children. Findings and limits, study-wide: A year had passed since transplant, and T-cell counts and diversity by then came mostly from newly produced T cells. Several patients had high TCRbeta diversity at day 60; it came from surviving recipient T cells and thymic progenitors. Reportedly, roughly two months post-transplant, alpha-beta T cells arose from several hundred expanded graft clones.

Construction of the TCRbeta library involved unique molecular identifiers. TCRdb fed the PCR reads into MiXCR, producing one record per CDR3 protein. This repertoire shows some 830,000 distinct CDR3 sequences, roughly 15% found once; its top ten account for approximately 4.5%. From germline, CDR1 is MGHRA and CDR2 YSYEKL. The CDR3 contains 14 residues. The V end was cut by 1 base, the J end by 4 bases, with 9 bases between. The clonotype originates from a male patient between 10 and 17 years old who had a stem cell transplant for acute lymphoblastic leukemia, so the T cells may come from the graft donor. Specimen: PBMCs, mostly from graft donor cells, collected 360 days after TCRalphabeta/CD19-depleted stem cell transplant. The chain links TRBV4-1 to TRBJ2-3; D perhaps matches TRBD1 (5 bases). The CDR3 bases are TGCGCCAGCAGCCAAGTAGGGGTTCCAGATACGCAGTATTTT. It yields the protein CASSQVGVPDTQYF.